The 28 T cell receptor beta chains below come from one sample, sequenced in a study of T cells in Graves' hyperthyroidism and ophthalmopathy. What was amplified from RNA transcripts were TCR beta CDR3 regions. HTBI primers were employed in a first-round RT-PCR of the TCR CDR3. Each CDR3 protein gets one entry after TCRdb re-called the multiplex PCR reads with MiXCR. The sample has a few hundred thousand distinct CDR3 sequences, around 15% seen once. The sample consisted of blood. Source of these receptors: a woman between 40 and 50 years old with Graves' hyperthyroidism.

This clonotype appeared a few times. The CDR3 coding sequence is TGTGCCAGCAGCCCTAGTACGGGAGCCTCCTCCTACGAGCAGTACTTC. This codes for CASSPSTGASSYEQYF. The chain is built from TRBV9 and TRBJ2-7; maybe TRBD2 (6 bases). V was clipped by 4 bases and J by 0 bases, with 17 bases between them. This CDR3 is 16 amino acids long. CDR1 and CDR2 (germline): SGDLS, YYNGEE.

The chain has TRBV11-2 and TRBJ1-2; the D gene is possibly TRBD1 (5 bases). This CDR3 is 13 amino acids long. V dropped 4 bases and J dropped 6 bases, with 12 bases sitting between them. Germline V gene data show CDR1 as SGHAT and CDR2 as FQNNGV. CDR3 nucleotide sequence: TGTGCCAGCAGCTCCGGGACTCGGGATGGCTACACCTTC. Encoded protein: CASSSGTRDGYTF.

This clonotype was found many times. This rearrangement joins TRBV3-1 to TRBJ2-6, with D possibly matching TRBD1 (6 bases). Trimming left V 4 bases short and J 0 bases short, with 10 bases between. This CDR3 has 16 residues. CDR1 and CDR2 from the germline V gene are LGHDT and YNNKEL (reference sequence). The CDR3 reads CASSPTGTSGANVLTF. The CDR3 nucleotides read TGTGCCAGCAGCCCGACAGGCACCTCTGGGGCCAACGTCCTGACTTTC.

This clonotype was detected many times. The chain uses TRBV2 and TRBJ2-3; 8 nucleotides match TRBD1. Looked up from germline, CDR1 is SNHLY and CDR2 is FYNNEI. The CDR3 spans 16 residues. Trimming removed 3 bases from V and 2 bases from J; junction bases left unmatched: 7. In DNA form, the CDR3 reads TGTGCCAGCAGTGAGGACAGGGTGGCCCTCACAGATACGCAGTATTTT. Translated: CASSEDRVALTDTQYF.

This clonotype was seen a handful of times. The junction departs from germline at one end; a sequencing error may be responsible. The V gene is TRBV7-7, the J gene TRBJ2-1; 11 nucleotides line up with TRBD2. Germline CDR1 SSHAT, CDR2 FNYEAQ (reference sequence). This CDR3 is 14 amino acids long. CDR3 amino acids: CASSLLAGANEQFF. CDR3 coding DNA: TGTGCTAGCAGCTTACTAGCGGGGGCAAATGAGCAGTTCTTC.

This clonotype occurred a few times. This sequence joins TRBV3-1 and TRBJ2-2; 8 nucleotides match TRBD2. The length of the CDR3 is 16 residues. J was trimmed by 4 bases and V by 7 bases; bases with no gene match: 11. Germline-derived CDR1 and CDR2 are LGHDT and YNNKEL (reference sequence). CDR3 residues: CASKPPRAGGTGELFF. The CDR3 DNA reads TGTGCCAGCAAACCACCGAGGGCGGGAGGCACCGGGGAGCTGTTTTTT.

In its sample, this clonotype was seen a few times. This chain connects TRBV12-3 or TRBV12-4 to TRBJ2-1; tentative D call: TRBD2 (5 bases). CDR3 size: 11 residues. V was shortened by 6 bases and J by 14 bases, with 14 bases between the two germline ends. This CDR3 is CASSPQKEEFF. CDR3 DNA: TGTGCCAGCAGCCCTCAAAAGGAGGAGTTCTTC.

The sample holds many counts of this clonotype. CDR3 protein: CASSFWTSTFREQYF. CDR3 sequence (DNA): TGTGCCAGCAGCTTCTGGACTAGCACTTTTAGGGAGCAGTACTTC. The chain is built from TRBV7-2 and TRBJ2-7; 8 nucleotides match TRBD2. The CDR3 is 15 residues long. The V gene end was trimmed by 3 bases and the J gene end by 7 bases; junction bases not matched to a gene: 11. Germline lookup yields CDR1 SGHTA and CDR2 FQGNSA.

This clonotype has a handful of counts. V and J are TRBV6-5 and TRBJ1-1; D is possibly TRBD1 (6 bases). Between the trimmed V and J ends, which lost 2 bases and 2 bases, there was a span of 9 bases. CDR1 and CDR2 from the germline V gene are MNHEY and SVGAGI. There are 14 residues in the CDR3. The CDR3 region has the DNA TGTGCCAGCAGTTACGGGGGGCCCAACACTGAAGCTTTCTTT. It specifies CASSYGGPNTEAFF.

In this sample, this clonotype turned up many times. The genes are TRBV7-2 and TRBJ2-7, with D uncertain. Trimming left V 3 bases short and J 1 base short, with 4 bases between. Per germline, CDR1 SGHTA and CDR2 FQGNSA. The CDR3 consists of 12 residues. Written as DNA, the CDR3 is TGTGCCAGCAGCTTCCTATCCTACGAGCAGTACTTC. Amino acid sequence: CASSFLSYEQYF.

This clonotype has at least ten counts. The V and J genes are TRBV2 and TRBJ1-5, with D perhaps TRBD1 (5 bases). Trimming cost V 6 bases and J 0 bases, with 24 bases left between them. There are 19 residues in the CDR3. Germline assignment: CDR1 SNHLY and CDR2 FYNNEI. The DNA of the CDR3 is TGTGCCAGCAGCGATAGGGGCGACATCGGCTCTTATAGCAATCAGCCCCAGCATTTT. Encoded protein: CASSDRGDIGSYSNQPQHF.

The V and J genes are TRBV12-3 or TRBV12-4 and TRBJ2-4; 12 bases map to TRBD1. V was pared by 6 bases and J by 8 bases, with 11 bases of the junction left unmatched. This CDR3 has 16 amino acids. CDR3 loop: CASSPGTGGFPDIQYF. As DNA, the CDR3 is TGTGCCAGCAGCCCGGGGACAGGGGGCTTTCCGGACATTCAGTACTTC.

There are many counts of this clonotype. The chain has TRBV11-3 and TRBJ2-3; a possible D gene is TRBD1 (5 bases). V was pared by 3 bases and J by 0 bases, with 16 bases between. The CDR3 length is 17 residues. Germline V gene data show CDR1 as SGHNT and CDR2 as YENEEA. CDR3 sequence (DNA): TGTGCCAGCAGCTTTTATGTTTCAGGGCCGAGCACAGATACGCAGTATTTT. The encoded protein is CASSFYVSGPSTDTQYF.

Many counts were recorded for this clonotype. The chain has TRBV20-1 and TRBJ2-1, with D unclear. The length of the CDR3 is 11 residues. CDR1 is DFQATT and CDR2 is SNEGSKA in the germline V gene (reference sequence). V shed 1 base and J shed 7 bases, with 5 bases lying between them. CDR3: CSARVVNEQFF. In DNA form, the CDR3 reads TGCAGTGCTAGAGTGGTGAATGAGCAGTTCTTC.

There are many counts of this clonotype. The rearrangement links TRBV5-1 to TRBJ2-1; weak D call: TRBD2 (6 bases). The V and J ends lost 3 bases and 7 bases respectively, with 8 bases between them. CDR1 is SGHRS and CDR2 is YFSETQ in the germline V gene. This CDR3 region has 12 residues. The chain's CDR3 is CASSYGGNEQFF. The CDR3 bases are TGCGCCAGCAGCTACGGGGGAAATGAGCAGTTCTTC.

The genes are TRBV10-3 and TRBJ1-4; D may be TRBD1 (6 bases). Per germline, CDR1 ENHRY and CDR2 SYGVKD. The CDR3 consists of 15 residues. Trimming stripped 5 bases from V and 2 bases from J, with 12 bases between. The DNA of the CDR3 is TGTGCCATCAGTCCAAAACAGGGCACTAATGAAAAACTGTTTTTT. Its protein is CAISPKQGTNEKLFF.

As for this clonotype: A much larger clone sits a single nucleotide away, making a read error possible. The CDR3 is CASSMYSEQFF. CDR3 DNA sequence: TGTGCCAGCAGCATGTACAGTGAGCAGTTCTTC. The chain links TRBV14 to TRBJ2-1; D is undetermined. CDR3 length: 11 residues. CDR1 and CDR2 (germline): SGHDN, FVKESK.

This clonotype was detected ten times or more. The chain carries TRBV6-1 and TRBJ1-4, with D uncertain. The CDR3 is made up of 14 amino acids. The germline gives CDR1 MNHNS, CDR2 SASEGT. With 8 bases removed from V and 4 bases from J, the gap between germline ends came to 14 bases. CDR3 protein: CASRHGLSNEKLFF. The CDR3 nucleotides read TGTGCCAGCCGCCACGGGCTCAGTAATGAAAAACTGTTTTTT.

In its sample, this clonotype was seen many times. J is TRBJ2-3 and V is TRBV20-1; D possibly corresponds to TRBD1 (5 bases). Germline assignment: CDR1 DFQATT and CDR2 SNEGSKA (reference sequence). The CDR3 runs to 11 residues. V lost 3 bases and J lost 9, with 10 bases in between. CDR3 amino acids: CSARSGYTQYF. The CDR3 region has the DNA TGCAGTGCTAGGTCAGGGTACACGCAGTATTTT.

There are many counts of this clonotype. The CDR3 here is CASSLLVGVREQFF. As DNA, the CDR3 is TGTGCCAGCAGCTTACTGGTGGGAGTTCGTGAGCAGTTCTTC. The chain is built from TRBV11-2 and TRBJ2-1, with D perhaps TRBD2 (5 bases). The germline V and J ends were trimmed by 2 bases and 9 bases, with 14 bases remaining between them. The CDR3 consists of 14 residues. Germline values: CDR1 SGHAT, CDR2 FQNNGV.

The CDR3 DNA sequence: TGTGCCAGCAGTCCCCTTAGTTCTCTAGCCAAAAACATTCAGTACTTC. Amino acid sequence: CASSPLSSLAKNIQYF. The chain joins TRBV6-1 to TRBJ2-4; D not resolved. Trimming shortened V by 5 bases and J by 0 bases, and 14 bases separated the two germline ends. The CDR3 totals 16 residues. In germline, CDR1 is MNHNS, CDR2 SASEGT.

This clonotype has a handful of counts. Given a much more abundant clone one base away, this may be a read error. This chain links TRBV12-5 with TRBJ1-1; possible D gene TRBD1, 6 bases. CDR1 is LGHNT, CDR2 FRNRAP, per germline. CDR3 length: 17 residues. V was pared by 2 bases and J by 11 bases, with 27 bases between. The CDR3, as DNA: TGTGCTAGTGGTTTGTTTCCTTTGGGACGGGGGGCGCGGTGGGCTTTCTTT. It is translated as CASGLFPLGRGARWAFF.

This clonotype was recorded many times. This chain connects TRBV20-1 to TRBJ1-1, with a possible D match to TRBD1 (5 bases). Trimming removed 0 bases from V and 0 bases from J, with 8 bases in between. Germline V CDR1 and CDR2: DFQATT, SNEGSKA (reference sequence). The CDR3 loop spans 14 amino acids. The CDR3 sequence: CSARDDRLNTEAFF. The CDR3, as DNA: TGCAGTGCTAGAGATGACAGATTGAACACTGAAGCTTTCTTT.

There are many counts of this clonotype. CDR3 region: CSAGTGNSNQPQHF. In DNA form, the CDR3 reads TGCAGTGCGGGGACAGGTAACAGCAATCAGCCCCAGCATTTT. The chain carries TRBV20-1 and TRBJ1-5, with 8 positions matching TRBD1. The germline CDR1 and CDR2 sequences are DFQATT and SNEGSKA (reference sequence). Losses at the gene ends were 6 bases for V and 1 base for J; bases not matched to a gene: 5. The CDR3 is made up of 14 amino acids.

J is TRBJ1-6 and V is TRBV20-1; the D gene is possibly TRBD1 (5 bases). CDR1 is DFQATT, CDR2 SNEGSKA, per germline (reference sequence). This CDR3 spans 17 amino acids. As DNA, the CDR3 is TGCGGCGGGAGGGACGGCGCCGATAGCTCCTATAATTCACCCCTCCACTTT. Encoded protein: CGGRDGADSSYNSPLHF.

The table lists this clonotype with many counts. The V gene is TRBV12-3 or TRBV12-4, the J gene TRBJ1-2; 7 bases are a match to TRBD1. This CDR3 comprises 14 residues. V shed 4 bases and J 3 bases; nucleotides not matched to a gene: 5. The CDR3 region is CASSSTQGDYGYTF. The CDR3 DNA reads as TGTGCCAGCAGTTCAACGCAGGGGGACTATGGCTACACCTTC.

In its sample, this clonotype was seen many times. The chain joins TRBV28 to TRBJ2-7; possibly TRBD2 for D (6 bases). The CDR3 is 14 amino acids. V shed 3 bases and J shed 0 bases, with 9 bases lying between them. Germline-derived CDR1 and CDR2 are MDHEN and SYDVKM. CDR3: CASSFGGISYEQYF. The CDR3 DNA is TGTGCCAGCAGTTTCGGCGGGATCTCCTACGAGCAGTACTTC.

V is TRBV5-1 and J is TRBJ2-5; a possible D gene is TRBD2 (5 bases). The germline V and J ends were trimmed by 1 base and 5 bases, with 12 bases remaining between them. Germline values: CDR1 SGHRS, CDR2 YFSETQ. The length of the CDR3 is 14 residues. CDR3 sequence (DNA): TGCGCCAGCAGCTTGAAAGGGTCGGGGGAGACCCAGTACTTC. This encodes CASSLKGSGETQYF.